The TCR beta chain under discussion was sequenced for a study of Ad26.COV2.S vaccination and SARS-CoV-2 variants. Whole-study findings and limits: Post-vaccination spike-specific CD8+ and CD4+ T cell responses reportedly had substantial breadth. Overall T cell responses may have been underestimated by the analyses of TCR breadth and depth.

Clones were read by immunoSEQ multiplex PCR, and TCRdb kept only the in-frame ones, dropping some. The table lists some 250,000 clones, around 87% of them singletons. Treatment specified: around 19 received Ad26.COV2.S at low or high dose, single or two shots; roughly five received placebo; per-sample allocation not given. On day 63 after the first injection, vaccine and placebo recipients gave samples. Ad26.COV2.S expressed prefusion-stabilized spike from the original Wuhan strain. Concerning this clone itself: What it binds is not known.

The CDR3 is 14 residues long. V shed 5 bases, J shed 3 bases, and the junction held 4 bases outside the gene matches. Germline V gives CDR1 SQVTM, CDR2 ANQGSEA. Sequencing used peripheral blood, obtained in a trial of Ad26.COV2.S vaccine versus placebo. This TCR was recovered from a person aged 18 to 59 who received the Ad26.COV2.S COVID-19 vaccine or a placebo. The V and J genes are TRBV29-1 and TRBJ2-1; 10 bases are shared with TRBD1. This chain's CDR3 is CSVRDRGDYNEQFF. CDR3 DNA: TGCAGCGTTAGGGACAGGGGAGACTACAATGAGCAGTTCTTC.